This T cell receptor (beta chain) was retrieved from a study of radiation and T cells in renal cell carcinoma. Study conclusions and caveats: Baseline intratumoral clonotype presence is unknown without pretreatment biopsies.

Stated time point: blood 4 weeks post-SBRT, at nephrectomy. The sample's treatment: 15 Gy SBRT to primary tumor, nephrectomy 4 weeks later. Nephrectomy followed 15 Gy stereotactic body radiation by 4 weeks. Germline CDR1 and CDR2: SNHLY and FYNNEI. The CDR3 contains 13 residues. Trimming removed 2 bases from V and 5 bases from J, with 9 bases in between. Remarks on this clone: No antigen is known for it.

The table came from immunoSEQ multiplex PCR; TCRdb's copy has only in-frame clones and leaves some out. The sample lists about 78,000 clones; 89% were seen once. This receptor was identified in a woman aged 65 to 85 with renal cell carcinoma. The chain links TRBV2 to TRBJ1-1, with unresolved D. The material was blood, obtained from a patient whose treatment included radiotherapy and nephrectomy. The CDR3 nucleotides read TGTGCCAGCAGTGAAACGGGAAGGACTGAAGCTTTCTTT. Its protein product is CASSETGRTEAFF.